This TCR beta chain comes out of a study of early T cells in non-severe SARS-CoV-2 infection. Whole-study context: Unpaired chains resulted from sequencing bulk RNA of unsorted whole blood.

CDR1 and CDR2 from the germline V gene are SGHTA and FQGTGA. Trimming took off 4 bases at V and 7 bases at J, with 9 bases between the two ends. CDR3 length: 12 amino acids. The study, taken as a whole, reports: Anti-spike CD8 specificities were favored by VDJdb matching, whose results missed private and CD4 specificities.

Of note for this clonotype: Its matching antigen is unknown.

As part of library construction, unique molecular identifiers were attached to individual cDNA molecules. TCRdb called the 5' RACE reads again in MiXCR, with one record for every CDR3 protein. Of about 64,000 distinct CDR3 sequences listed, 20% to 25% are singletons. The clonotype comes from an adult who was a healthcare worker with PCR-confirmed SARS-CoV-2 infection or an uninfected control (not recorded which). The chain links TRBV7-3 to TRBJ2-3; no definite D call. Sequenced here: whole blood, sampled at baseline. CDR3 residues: CASSSDENTQYF. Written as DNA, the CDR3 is TGTGCCAGCAGCTCGGACGAGAATACGCAGTATTTT.